Listed below are T cell receptor beta chains from one sample, sequenced in a study of cytomegalovirus exposure and HLA in healthy donors. Profiling relied on immunoSEQ multiplex PCR, and the TCRdb table lists in-frame clones only, not all of them. The sample consists of about 160,000 clones, approximately 88% of them appearing once. The sample taken for sequencing was PBMCs. The receptors originated from a man aged 30-40 years in good health and CMV-seronegative. The CDR3 runs from the conserved cysteine through the conserved F or W. A D gene is named only where the DNA matches it firmly. The listing skips clone size in some rows; elsewhere it reads once, few, many or a size class.

TRBD1 | TRBJ2-5 | NA | TRBV27 | CATVYWGQGGPETQYF | TGTGCCACAGTTTATTGGGGACAGGGGGGTCCAGAGACCCAGTACTTC
NA | TRBJ2-1 | NA | TRBV27 | CASSLRTSNSYNEQFF | TGTGCCAGCAGTTTACGGACTTCTAATTCCTACAATGAGCAGTTCTTC
TRBD1 | TRBJ2-3 | NA | TRBV6-5 | CASSYGLDRGSGTQYF | TGTGCCAGCAGTTATGGGCTGGACAGGGGTTCGGGTACGCAGTATTTT
TRBD2 | TRBJ2-7 | NA | TRBV6-1 | CASSRDYLNEQYF | TGTGCCAGCAGTAGGGACTACTTAAACGAGCAGTACTTC
NA | TRBJ2-3 | NA | TRBV2 | CARGSGVYTDTQYF | TGTGCCAGGGGGTCCGGGGTTTACACAGATACGCAGTATTTT
TRBD2 | TRBJ2-1 | NA | TRBV5-8 | CASSLVGRATLYNEQFF | TGTGCCAGCAGCTTGGTTGGGAGGGCCACCCTCTACAATGAGCAGTTCTTC
NA | TRBJ2-1 | NA | TRBV20-1 | CSARRPNEQFF | TGCAGTGCTAGGCGTCCCAATGAGCAGTTCTTC
TRBD1 | TRBJ1-1 | NA | TRBV4-1 | CASSLDRGYTEAFF | TGCGCCAGCAGCCTAGACAGGGGATACACTGAAGCTTTCTTT
NA | TRBJ1-1 | NA | TRBV19 | CASSLRSPTEAFF | TGTGCCAGTAGCCTCCGTTCCCCCACTGAAGCTTTCTTT
NA | TRBJ1-5 | NA | TRBV6-4 | CAPRRVARESNQPQHF | TGTGCCCCTAGACGGGTGGCCAGGGAAAGTAATCAGCCCCAGCATTTT
NA | TRBJ2-7 | NA | TRBV4-3 | CASSPRGSYEQYF | TGCGCCAGCAGCCCTCGGGGATCCTACGAGCAGTACTTC
TRBD1 | TRBJ1-2 | NA | TRBV5-4 | CASSLGGTGDNYGYTF | TGTGCCAGCAGCTTGGGGGGGACAGGGGATAACTATGGCTACACCTTC
TRBD2 | TRBJ2-3 | NA | TRBV7-2 | CASSLTGLAYTDTQYF | TGTGCCAGCAGCTTAACGGGACTAGCCTACACAGATACGCAGTATTTT
NA | TRBJ1-5 | NA | TRBV5-6 | CASSVRGSNQPQHF | TGTGCCAGCAGCGTCCGGGGGAGCAATCAGCCCCAGCATTTT
NA | TRBJ2-7 | NA | TRBV9 | CASSVAGSTSYEQYF | TGTGCCAGCAGCGTAGCAGGTAGTACCTCCTACGAGCAGTACTTC
NA | TRBJ2-1 | NA | TRBV5-4 | CASSLGLYNEQFF | TGTGCCAGCAGCCTCGGACTGTACAATGAGCAGTTCTTC
TRBD1 | TRBJ1-6 | few | TRBV5-5 | CASSLKGANSPLHF | TGTGCCAGCAGCTTGAAGGGGGCCAATTCACCCCTCCACTTT
NA | TRBJ1-2 | NA | TRBV12-5 | CASGLETVSGYTF | TGTGCTAGTGGTTTGGAAACAGTCTCTGGCTACACCTTC
TRBD2 | TRBJ2-7 | NA | TRBV7-9 | CASSFIPGLAGSVVYEQYF | TGTGCCAGCAGCTTTATCCCGGGACTAGCGGGATCAGTGGTCTACGAGCAGTACTTC
TRBD2 | TRBJ2-7 | NA | TRBV6-6 | CASSMSGGAGWNEQYF | TGTGCCAGCAGTATGAGCGGGGGGGCGGGGTGGAACGAGCAGTACTTC
NA | TRBJ1-4 | NA | TRBV2 | CASSVVEKLFF | TGTGCCAGCAGTGTCGTGGAAAAACTGTTTTTT
NA | TRBJ2-7 | NA | TRBV27 | CASSLQGLAYEQYF | TGTGCCAGCAGTTTACAGGGGTTGGCCTACGAGCAGTACTTC
TRBD2 | TRBJ2-1 | NA | TRBV25-1 | CASSGGEGKVNEQFF | TGTGCCAGCAGTGGAGGGGAGGGGAAGGTGAATGAGCAGTTCTTC
TRBD1 | TRBJ1-4 | few | TRBV6-5 | CASSWDRGMASEKLFF | TGTGCCAGCAGTTGGGACAGGGGGATGGCATCTGAAAAACTGTTTTTT
NA | TRBJ2-7 | NA | TRBV6-1 | CASSEEPRSYEQYF | TGTGCCAGCAGTGAAGAACCCAGGTCCTACGAGCAGTACTTC
TRBD1 | TRBJ2-6 | NA | TRBV28 | CASSFPGTGFESGANVLTF | TGTGCCAGCAGTTTCCCCGGGACAGGGTTTGAGTCTGGGGCCAACGTCCTGACTTTC
TRBD2 | TRBJ2-5 | NA | TRBV5-1 | CASSLAASGSGETQYF | TGCGCCAGCAGCTTGGCGGCTAGCGGGAGCGGTGAGACCCAGTACTTC
NA | TRBJ2-1 | NA | TRBV30 | CAWRSEGGNEQFF | TGTGCCTGGAGATCTGAGGGGGGGAATGAGCAGTTCTTC
NA | TRBJ2-1 | NA | TRBV7-2 | CASSRLGGARGNEQFF | TGTGCCAGCAGCCGATTGGGGGGGGCGCGAGGCAATGAGCAGTTCTTC
NA | TRBJ2-7 | NA | TRBV2 | CASSYTGTSSYEQYF | TGTGCCAGCAGTTATACAGGGACGAGCTCCTACGAGCAGTACTTC
NA | TRBJ2-5 | NA | TRBV13 | CASSSPRVEETQYF | TGTGCCAGCAGCTCCCCCAGGGTAGAAGAGACCCAGTACTTC
NA | TRBJ2-3 | once | TRBV5-1 | CASSLEQNTDTQYF | TGCGCCAGCAGCTTGGAACAGAACACAGATACGCAGTATTTT
TRBD1 | TRBJ1-5 | NA | TRBV7-2 | CASSLDRDRDQPQHF | TGTGCCAGCAGCTTAGACCGGGACAGGGATCAGCCCCAGCATTTT
NA | TRBJ1-2 | NA | TRBV6-5 | CASSTNAGMGGYTF | TGTGCCAGCAGTACCAACGCAGGGATGGGCGGCTACACCTTC
NA | TRBJ2-6 | NA | TRBV14 | CASSHLPLSGANVLTF | TGTGCCAGCAGCCATCTACCCCTCTCTGGGGCCAACGTCCTGACTTTC
TRBD1 | TRBJ2-7 | NA | TRBV6-1 | CASRPGQRGSYF | TGTGCCAGCAGACCGGGACAGAGAGGGTCGTACTTC
TRBD1 | TRBJ1-2 | NA | TRBV7-3 | CASSLTGGQGYGYTF | TGTGCCAGCAGCTTAACTGGGGGACAGGGCTATGGCTACACCTTC
NA | TRBJ2-5 | once | TRBV29-1 | CSVGWYREETQYF | TGCAGCGTTGGATGGTACAGGGAAGAGACCCAGTACTTC
TRBD2 | TRBJ2-7 | few | TRBV7-9 | CASSQHGLAAYEQYF | TGTGCCAGCAGCCAACATGGACTAGCGGCATACGAGCAGTACTTC
NA | TRBJ2-3 | NA | TRBV4-3 | CASSQDGAARRTDTQYF | TGCGCCAGCAGCCAAGATGGGGCAGCTCGAAGGACAGATACGCAGTATTTT
TRBD1 | TRBJ1-3 | NA | TRBV5-4 | CASSLKQGSGPLSGNTIYF | TGTGCCAGCAGCTTGAAACAGGGGAGCGGACCGCTCTCTGGAAACACCATATATTTT
NA | TRBJ1-2 | NA | TRBV6-6 | CASLGAYGYTF | TGTGCCAGCTTGGGGGCGTATGGCTACACCTTC
NA | TRBJ1-1 | NA | TRBV23-1 | CASSQPKLRGVVSLF | TGCGCCAGCAGTCAGCCCAAACTCAGGGGAGTCGTATCCCTATTT
NA | TRBJ2-2 | NA | TRBV5-1 | CASSLVGGNTGELFF | TGCGCCAGCAGCTTGGTCGGGGGGAACACCGGGGAGCTGTTTTTT
NA | TRBJ1-2 | NA | TRBV6-5 | CASSSPTVSYGYTF | TGTGCCAGCAGTTCCCCGACAGTATCATATGGCTACACCTTC
NA | TRBJ1-2 | NA | TRBV6-1 | CASSEAGWGGANYGYTF | TGTGCCAGCAGTGAAGCTGGGTGGGGGGGAGCTAACTATGGCTACACCTTC
NA | TRBJ2-3 | NA | TRBV19 | CASSIGLAPDTQYF | TGTGCCAGTAGTATCGGGCTAGCGCCAGATACGCAGTATTTT
TRBD1 | TRBJ2-7 | NA | TRBV2 | CASSGGTGYEQYF | TGTGCCAGCAGTGGTGGGACAGGATACGAGCAGTACTTC
TRBD1 | TRBJ1-4 | NA | TRBV6-5 | CASSFFQGGEKLFF | TGTGCCAGCAGTTTCTTCCAGGGGGGTGAAAAACTGTTTTTT
NA | TRBJ2-7 | NA | TRBV10-3 | CAIAPALRYEQYF | TGTGCCATCGCACCAGCGTTAAGGTACGAGCAGTACTTC
NA | TRBJ1-4 | NA | TRBV7-9 | CASSRPGEKLFF | TGTGCCAGCAGTCGCCCCGGGGAAAAACTGTTTTTT
NA | TRBJ1-1 | NA | TRBV7-3 | CASSLRGGTEAFF | TGTGCCAGCAGCTTAAGGGGGGGCACTGAAGCTTTCTTT
NA | TRBJ2-7 | NA | TRBV7-2 | CASSLSSLVGHEQYF | TGTGCCAGCAGCTTATCTTCCCTAGTGGGGCACGAGCAGTACTTC
NA | TRBJ1-5 | few | TRBV5-6 | CASSRLNQPQHF | TGTGCCAGCAGCCGACTGAATCAGCCCCAGCATTTT